This T cell receptor (beta chain) is from a study of identical twins. The V and J ends lost 1 base and 1 base, in that order; junction bases with no gene match: 10. The V gene's germline CDR1 is DFQATT and CDR2 SNEGSKA (reference sequence). This CDR3 region has 17 residues. TCRdb itself ran the 5' RACE reads through MiXCR, one entry per CDR3 protein. The repertoire holds under 800,000 distinct CDR3 sequences, over 20% seen once, with 4.3% in the top ten. This clonotype was seen ten or more times. These records were also assigned to another study, of T cells expressing NK-cell markers.

The sequencing sample was made of PBMCs. This TCR was sampled from a woman between 18 and 29 years old in good health. The chain links TRBV20-1 to TRBJ2-7, with 10 bases aligning to TRBD1. Here the CDR3 DNA reads TGCAGTGCTAGAGGGGGCCGGGGACAGGGGAATTCCTACGAGCAGTACTTC. Encoded protein: CSARGGRGQGNSYEQYF.